One and the same sample provided the 24 T cell receptor beta chains below, sequenced in a study of cytomegalovirus exposure and HLA in healthy donors. Both 60 Vbeta primers and 13 Jbeta primers went into the PCR. Clones were read by immunoSEQ multiplex PCR, and TCRdb kept only the in-frame ones, dropping some. Altogether about 41,000 clones are present, about 85% being singletons, with the ten largest covering 2.7%. Sequences were obtained from PBMCs. The source is a middle-aged man in good health and CMV-seronegative.

The sample holds a few counts of this clone. The V and J genes are TRBV6-1 and TRBJ1-4, with D uncertain. CDR1 and CDR2 from the germline V gene are MNHNS and SASEGT. CDR3 size: 14 residues. Trimming removed 1 base at V and 11 bases at J, with 14 bases between. The CDR3 loop reads CASSEGPTRRKLFF. In DNA form, the CDR3 reads TGTGCCAGCAGTGAAGGTCCTACTAGAAGGAAACTGTTTTTT.

The chain is built from TRBV7-3 and TRBJ2-1, with 9 bases matching TRBD1. With 5 bases clipped from V and 15 bases from J, the junction kept 11 bases outside the gene matches. Germline V lookup: CDR1 SGHTA, CDR2 FQGTGA. CDR3 length: 13 residues. CDR3 in DNA: TGTGCCAGCAGCCCCTCCAGCCGGGACAGGGTGTTCTTC. Its protein product is CASSPSSRDRVFF.

This clone was recorded a few times. This chain connects TRBV30 to TRBJ2-5; D is unresolved. This CDR3 region has 13 residues. The V gene lost 3 bases and the J gene lost 7 bases, with 15 bases spanning the gap. Looked up from germline, CDR1 is GTSNPN and CDR2 is SVGIG (reference sequence). The CDR3 loop reads CAWSRPGPGTQYF. The CDR3, as DNA: TGTGCCTGGAGCCGCCCGGGTCCCGGGACCCAGTACTTC.

V is TRBV9 and J is TRBJ2-7, with D hard to call. The CDR3 is 13 amino acids. V lost 0 bases, J lost 2 bases, and 6 bases lay in between. Germline V gene lookup returns CDR1 SGDLS and CDR2 YYNGEE. The chain's CDR3 is CASSVGGTYEQYF. The CDR3, as DNA: TGTGCCAGCAGCGTAGGAGGAACCTACGAGCAGTACTTC.

This chain joins TRBV7-2 and TRBJ1-2; D call uncertain. This CDR3 is built from 14 residues. The germline V gene encodes CDR1 SGHTA and CDR2 FQGNSA. The ends were cut back, 4 bases at V and 4 bases at J, with 13 bases in the middle. The CDR3 here is CASSYNTGGYGYTF. CDR3 DNA sequence: TGTGCCAGCAGCTATAATACTGGAGGCTATGGCTACACCTTC.

The V and J genes are TRBV27 and TRBJ1-6, with a weak D call TRBD1 (6 bases). Trimming removed 6 bases at V and 9 bases at J, with 12 bases between. This CDR3 is built from 13 residues. CDR1 MNHEY and CDR2 SMNVEV come from the germline V gene (reference sequence). CDR3 protein: CASSLRGFSPLHF. The CDR3 coding sequence is TGTGCCAGCAGCCTAAGGGGGTTTTCACCCCTCCACTTT.

Of note for this clone: An end of the junction differs from the germline gene, which may be a read error. The chain is built from TRBV7-9 and TRBJ1-2, with unresolved D. The CDR3 sequence is 14 residues long. Germline V gene lookup returns CDR1 SEHNR and CDR2 FQNEAQ (reference sequence). The CDR3 is CSSSPTRTEWGYTF. The CDR3 DNA sequence: TGTTCCAGCAGCCCGACCCGGACTGAATGGGGCTACACCTTC.

This clone was recorded once. The DNA of the CDR3 is TGTGCCAGTAGTCCCTTAAGCAGGGGGAGCACTGAAGCTTTCTTT. Translated: CASSPLSRGSTEAFF. This chain uses TRBV19 with TRBJ1-1, with TRBD1 matching over 7 bases. Germline CDR1 and CDR2: LNHDA and SQIVND (reference sequence). The V gene end was trimmed by 5 bases and the J gene end by 4 bases; junction bases not matched to a gene: 10. The CDR3 covers 15 residues.

The rearrangement uses TRBV7-6 and TRBJ2-7; 9 nucleotides line up with TRBD1. Germline V gene lookup returns CDR1 SGHVS and CDR2 FNYEAQ. Losses at the gene ends were 6 bases for V and 7 bases for J; bases not matched to a gene: 7. This CDR3 spans 13 amino acids. CDR3 DNA sequence: TGTGCCAGCAGGGGACAGGGCCTGGGTGAGCAGTACTTC. It encodes CASRGQGLGEQYF.

The chain joins TRBV5-8 to TRBJ2-5, with 7 positions matching TRBD2. V lost 3 bases to trimming and J lost 7 bases; unmatched junction nucleotides: 9. The length of the CDR3 is 14 residues. Germline CDR1 is SGHTS and CDR2 is YDEGEE. CDR3 nucleotides: TGTGCCAGCAGCTGGGAGGGAGCGTCGGGGACCCAGTACTTC. Encoded protein: CASSWEGASGTQYF.

This clone appeared once. This sequence joins TRBV4-2 and TRBJ1-1; no clear D gene. Deletions cut 0 bases from V and 1 base from J, with 6 bases between. The CDR3 is made up of 14 amino acids. The germline V gene has CDR1 LGHNA and CDR2 YNFKEQ. CDR3 nucleotide sequence: TGTGCCAGCAGCCAAGATAGCAAGAACACTGAAGCTTTCTTT. Translating gives CASSQDSKNTEAFF.

The chain couples TRBV6-5 to TRBJ2-7; 7 bases map to TRBD2. The trim removed 0 bases at V and 0 bases at J, leaving 5 bases unmatched. CDR3 size: 16 residues. Germline V lookup: CDR1 MNHEY, CDR2 SVGAGI. CDR3 protein: CASSYSSGRRSYEQYF. CDR3 DNA sequence: TGTGCCAGCAGTTACTCGTCCGGGAGGCGCTCCTACGAGCAGTACTTC.

In its sample, this clone was seen a few times. The chain has TRBV2 and TRBJ2-5, with 12 bases matching TRBD2. The CDR3 has 17 amino acids. V was clipped by 5 bases and J by 5 bases; unmatched bases: 12. CDR1 is SNHLY and CDR2 is FYNNEI in the germline V gene. Written as DNA, the CDR3 is TGTGCCAGCAGTCGAGCTCTAGCGGGGGGGAGTAGGGAGACCCAGTACTTC. Translating it yields CASSRALAGGSRETQYF.

This clone is a singleton in its sample. The chain uses TRBV6-1 and TRBJ1-3; a possible D gene is TRBD1 (5 bases). Germline V gene data show CDR1 as MNHNS and CDR2 as SASEGT. The CDR3 has 14 residues. Trimming pared 2 bases from V and 2 bases from J, leaving 7 bases between. In DNA, the CDR3 is TGTGCCAGCAGTGAACCGGGGGCTGGAAACACCATATATTTT. Amino acid sequence: CASSEPGAGNTIYF.

The V and J genes are TRBV5-1 and TRBJ2-3, with D tentatively TRBD1 (6 bases). CDR1 and CDR2 (germline): SGHRS, YFSETQ. This CDR3 is 16 amino acids long. The V end lost 0 bases, the J end lost 6 bases, and 17 bases lay between the germline ends. The CDR3 sequence is CASSLGTSQGWDTQYF. Written as DNA, the CDR3 is TGCGCCAGCAGCTTGGGGACGTCACAGGGATGGGATACGCAGTATTTT.

The chain is built from TRBV6-6 and TRBJ1-1, with 8 nucleotides matching TRBD1. This CDR3 is built from 16 residues. The ends lost 2 bases at V and 5 bases at J; junction bases unmatched: 10. Per the germline V gene, CDR1 is MNHNY and CDR2 is SVGAGI (reference sequence). The DNA for the CDR3 is TGTGCCAGCAGTTACGGGGGGACAGGCCGTGGAACTGAAGCTTTCTTT. Translating gives CASSYGGTGRGTEAFF.

The chain combines TRBV5-4 with TRBJ1-6, with 7 bases that match TRBD1. This CDR3 spans 15 amino acids. Trimming at V came to 0 bases and at J to 7 bases, leaving 4 bases not matched to a gene. Germline CDR1 reads SGHNT; CDR2 reads YYREEE (reference sequence). CDR3 DNA: TGTGCCAGCAGCTTGGGGGGACAGAAGAATTCACCCCTCCACTTT. This codes for CASSLGGQKNSPLHF.

In the case of this clone: One junction end disagrees with the germline gene, perhaps due to a read error. The V and J genes are TRBV7-9 and TRBJ2-7; unclear D gene. This CDR3 is built from 14 residues. The germline V gene has CDR1 SEHNR and CDR2 FQNEAQ (reference sequence). Written as DNA, the CDR3 is TGTTCCAGCAGCTTAGGCATCAGTTCAGGCGAGCAGTACTTC. This encodes CSSSLGISSGEQYF.

This sequence joins TRBV5-1 and TRBJ1-5, with 7 bases fitting TRBD1. With V trimmed by 0 bases and J by 3 bases, 3 bases remained unmatched. CDR3 length equals 15 residues. The germline V gene has CDR1 SGHRS and CDR2 YFSETQ. CDR3 nucleotide sequence: TGCGCCAGCAGCTTGGTACAGGGGAACAATCAGCCCCAGCATTTT. Residues: CASSLVQGNNQPQHF. The full variable domain, in which reference TRBV5-1 and TRBJ1-5 provide the parts outside the CDR3, is KAGVTQTPRYLIKTRGQQVTLSCSPISGHRSVSWYQQTPGQGLQFLFEYFSETQRNKGNFPGRFSGRQFSNSRSEMNVSTLELGDSALYLCASSLVQGNNQPQHFGDGTRLSIL.

Remarks on this clone: Sequence at one end of the junction differs from germline and may be a read error. The chain uses TRBV7-7 and TRBJ2-5, with TRBD2 matching 8 bases. This CDR3 has 13 residues. The germline V gene has CDR1 SSHAT and CDR2 FNYEAQ (reference sequence). DNA of the CDR3: TGTGCTAGCAGCCGCGGGGGGCTGGAGACCCAGTACTTC. It encodes CASSRGGLETQYF.

This chain links TRBV5-4 with TRBJ2-3; a weak D match, TRBD2 (6 bases). Germline V gives CDR1 SGHNT, CDR2 YYREEE (reference sequence). The CDR3 is made up of 14 amino acids. The ends were cut back, 5 bases at V and 0 bases at J, with 10 bases in the middle. Here the CDR3 reads CASRTSGSTDTQYF. The CDR3 coding sequence is TGTGCCAGCAGAACAAGCGGGAGCACAGATACGCAGTATTTT.

V gene TRBV4-2 combines with J gene TRBJ2-3, with 7 bases lining up with TRBD1. The J segment lost 0 bases and the V segment lost 4 bases, leaving 1 base of the junction unmatched. The CDR3 spans 14 residues. CDR1 and CDR2 (germline): LGHNA, YNFKEQ. The CDR3 DNA reads as TGTGCCAGCAGCCCGACAGGGAGCACAGATACGCAGTATTTT. Amino acid sequence: CASSPTGSTDTQYF.

This sequence joins TRBV13 and TRBJ1-6; TRBD1 aligns across 9 bases. Trimming removed 5 bases from V and 2 bases from J; junction bases left unmatched: 16. Germline values: CDR1 PRHDT, CDR2 FYEKMQ (reference sequence). This CDR3 region has 20 residues. The CDR3 DNA reads as TGTGCCAGCAGCGACAGGCAGGGACAGGGAGGATCGCCCTATAATTCACCCCTCCACTTT. This sequence encodes CASSDRQGQGGSPYNSPLHF. Using reference TRBV13 and TRBJ1-6 for the parts outside the CDR3, the full variable domain is AAGVIQSPRHLIKEKRETATLKCYPIPRHDTVYWYQQGPGQDPQFLISFYEKMQSDKGSIPDRFSAQQFSDYHSELNMSSLELGDSALYFCASSDRQGQGGSPYNSPLHFGNGTRLTVT.

The V and J genes are TRBV10-3 and TRBJ2-3; D gene uncertain. CDR3 size: 13 residues. Germline V gene lookup returns CDR1 ENHRY and CDR2 SYGVKD. V was pared by 8 bases and J by 0 bases, with 9 bases between. CDR3 protein: CAIGDLSTDTQYF. The CDR3 DNA reads TGTGCCATCGGAGACCTAAGCACAGATACGCAGTATTTT.